This TCR beta chain emerged from a study of response to subunit inactivated influenza vaccine (dated by TCRdb to 2016 to 2019). Notes on the research overall: Deep quantitative profiling of the T cell receptor repertoire was used in the study to follow responses to a trivalent subunit inactivated influenza vaccine.

Beyond this particular receptor, the publication reports: According to the authors, only a limited number of new T cells may be recruited by each seasonal influenza vaccination.

With respect to this clonotype: No antigen is known for it. No much larger clone is present one base from it, and per-base qualities are unavailable.

The library came from RT-PCR. Instrument used: Illumina HiSeq 2500. TCRdb trimmed public reads at Q25 via fastp, called clones via MiXCR and kept in-frame beta chains. Every entry covers one CDR3 protein and lists the most common genes and DNA from its rows. The sample yields approximately 700,000 distinct CDR3 sequences; approximately 14% were counted once. The top ten clones comprise 9.5% to 13% of the sample. The CDR3 numbers 14 residues from cysteine through phenylalanine. The entry retains the CDR3 DNA only, 42 bases that are in frame from base 1. CDR1 and CDR2 (MNHEY, SVGEGT) derive from the germline V gene. V trim: 8 bases; J trim: 3 bases; unmatched bases: 7.

This clonotype was sampled from a man aged 45-65 years who received an inactivated influenza vaccine. Donor details come from another sample of the same person, matched by shared clones. Sample: PBMCs from blood, taken less than 13 days after vaccination. The chain was built from TRBV6-2 or TRBV6-3 and TRBJ2-1; 7 bases in the junction line up with TRBD1. Here is the DNA: TGTGCCAGCTCCGACAGGGCAGACTACAATGAGCAGTTCTTC. The encoded protein is CASSDRADYNEQFF.